The sequence of this TCR beta chain was determined in a study of T cell responses to AZD1222 COVID-19 vaccine. The CDR3 has 12 amino acids. V shed 5 bases and J shed 6 bases, with 7 bases lying between them. Germline CDR1 SNHLY, CDR2 FYNNEI. On this clone: Its antigen is still unknown.

Study observations and caveats: Spike-spanning, vaccine-associated CD4 TCRs were dominant at 160-218 and 743-854. Possibly, clonal diversity was underestimated; donors were largely white British and included more females.

Libraries were prepared by immunoSEQ multiplex PCR; TCRdb keeps only in-frame clonotypes and omits some of them. The sample records 150,000 to 200,000 clones, 85% to 90% being singletons. The sample here was peripheral blood, taken on day 0 of AZD1222 vaccination. J is TRBJ1-4 and V is TRBV2, with D uncertain. The sequence was collected from an adult in good health. CDR3 DNA: TGTGCCAGCAGTCCCCAAGATGAAAAACTGTTTTTT. Translating gives CASSPQDEKLFF.